One and the same sample provided the 22 T cell receptor beta chains below, sequenced in a study of shared clonotypes between healthy human individuals. This table comes from immunoSEQ multiplex PCR, and its TCRdb copy is limited to in-frame clones, with some not included. The sample shows hundreds of thousands of clones, around 72% of them seen only once. Sequencing input: memory CD4+ T cells sorted from blood. Subset: CD45RA-negative fraction. These receptors all stem from a woman younger than 45 in good health.

The CDR3 DNA sequence: TGCGCCAGCAGTCAGGACAAGGGGCAGTATGGCTACACCTTC. This gives the protein CASSQDKGQYGYTF. This chain joins TRBV23-1 and TRBJ1-2, with D perhaps TRBD1 (5 bases). TRBV23-1 is assigned to the ORF class and has an uncertain function. This CDR3 has 14 amino acids. With 3 bases removed from V and 5 bases from J, the gap between germline ends came to 13 bases.

CDR3 loop: CASSARGGRGDEQYF. As DNA, the CDR3 is TGTGCCAGCAGCGCACGCGGGGGCAGGGGCGACGAGCAGTACTTC. The V call is TRBV9, the J call TRBJ2-7, with D possibly matching TRBD2 (7 bases). The V and J ends lost 3 bases and 5 bases respectively, with 18 bases between them. The CDR3 has 15 residues. Per the germline V gene, CDR1 is SGDLS and CDR2 is YYNGEE.

The V and J genes are TRBV7-6 and TRBJ2-1; a weak D match, TRBD2 (5 bases). The CDR3 runs to 12 residues. Germline loops: CDR1 SGHVS, CDR2 FNYEAQ. Trimming stripped 4 bases from V and 10 bases from J, with 11 bases between. The CDR3 is CASSSGLDEQFF. The CDR3 DNA reads TGTGCCAGCAGCTCTGGACTGGACGAGCAGTTCTTC.

This chain links TRBV18 with TRBJ2-7; D not resolved. The CDR3 is 14 amino acids. V was shortened by 0 bases and J by 2 bases, with 8 bases between the two germline ends. Germline assignment: CDR1 KGHSH and CDR2 LQKENI. In DNA form, the CDR3 reads TGTGCCAGCTCACCACCGGGTCCCCCCTACGAGCAGTACTTC. It yields the protein CASSPPGPPYEQYF.

V is TRBV19 and J is TRBJ2-2; 10 bases fit TRBD1. Germline values: CDR1 LNHDA, CDR2 SQIVND (reference sequence). The V segment lost 4 bases and the J segment 2 bases; nucleotides outside the gene matches: 22. The CDR3 consists of 22 residues. The CDR3 is CASSTRAFRDRGRPNNTGELFF. For the CDR3, the DNA is TGTGCCAGTAGTACAAGAGCTTTCCGGGACAGGGGTCGGCCGAACAACACCGGGGAGCTGTTTTTT.

The V gene is TRBV30, the J gene TRBJ2-1, with 12 bases aligning to TRBD2. The ends lost 4 bases at V and 3 bases at J; junction bases unmatched: 1. In germline, CDR1 is GTSNPN, CDR2 SVGIG (reference sequence). The CDR3 loop spans 14 amino acids. Here the CDR3 reads CAWTTSGSYNEQFF. The CDR3 DNA is TGTGCCTGGACGACTAGCGGGAGCTACAATGAGCAGTTCTTC.

The rearrangement joins TRBV6-5 to TRBJ2-7; 11 bases fit TRBD1. The junction had 5 bases not matched to a gene; V was cut back by 0 bases and J by 7 bases. Germline assignment: CDR1 MNHEY and CDR2 SVGAGI. CDR3 length equals 15 residues. The CDR3 sequence: CASSYSGGTGGEQYF. For the CDR3, the DNA is TGTGCCAGCAGTTACTCGGGTGGGACAGGGGGTGAGCAGTACTTC.

V gene TRBV11-2 combines with J gene TRBJ2-5; TRBD2 aligns across 12 bases. V was pared by 8 bases and J by 2 bases, with 6 bases of the junction left unmatched. The germline gives CDR1 SGHAT, CDR2 FQNNGV. This CDR3 contains 15 residues. The chain's CDR3 is CASGGLAGPQETQYF. In nucleotides, the CDR3 is TGTGCCAGCGGAGGACTAGCGGGACCACAAGAGACCCAGTACTTC.

The V and J genes are TRBV2 and TRBJ2-3; either TRBD1 or TRBD2 may fit D (6 bases each). V shed 5 bases and J shed 4 bases, with 16 bases lying between them. The CDR3 runs 15 residues. CDR1 and CDR2 from the germline V gene are SNHLY and FYNNEI. The CDR3 DNA reads as TGTGCCAGCAGTATACAGGGCGGGGAGTCAGATACGCAGTATTTT. Its protein product is CASSIQGGESDTQYF.

The chain carries TRBV7-2 and TRBJ2-3; possible D gene TRBD2, 6 bases. V was cut by 10 bases and J by 6 bases, with 26 bases left in between. The CDR3 sequence is 16 residues long. Germline CDR1 is SGHTA and CDR2 is FQGNSA. In DNA, the CDR3 is TGTGCCATCCCTCTTACCGCGGGGTGGGTGGTGGATACGCAGTATTTT. As protein: CAIPLTAGWVVDTQYF. Full variable domain (remainder filled in from reference TRBV7-2 and TRBJ2-3): GAGVSQSPSNKVTEKGKDVELRCDPISGHTALYWYRQSLGQGLEFLIYFQGNSAPDKSGLPSDRFSAERTGGSVSTLTIQRTQQEDSAVYLCAIPLTAGWVVDTQYFGPGTRLTVL.

This chain joins TRBV6-1 and TRBJ2-2; TRBD2 aligns across 7 bases. The trim removed 0 bases at V and 0 bases at J, leaving 4 bases unmatched. The CDR3 covers 17 residues. Germline CDR1 reads MNHNS; CDR2 reads SASEGT. The CDR3 nucleotides read TGTGCCAGCAGTGAAGCAAGCCTAGCGGCGAACACCGGGGAGCTGTTTTTT. Encoded protein: CASSEASLAANTGELFF.

The rearrangement uses TRBV5-1 and TRBJ2-1; 12 bases agree with TRBD2. The ends lost 3 bases at V and 7 bases at J; junction bases unmatched: 8. The CDR3 contains 16 residues. Germline V CDR1 and CDR2: SGHRS, YFSETQ. The CDR3 spells CASSSTGTSGLNEQFF. CDR3 nucleotide sequence: TGCGCCAGCAGCTCGACCGGGACTAGCGGGCTTAATGAGCAGTTCTTC.

The V call is TRBV19, the J call TRBJ2-2; either TRBD1 or TRBD2 may fit D (5 bases each). The CDR3 is made up of 16 amino acids. The ends were cut back, 7 bases at V and 4 bases at J, with 19 bases in the middle. Germline assignment: CDR1 LNHDA and CDR2 SQIVND (reference sequence). As DNA, the CDR3 is TGTGCCAGTAAGATCCCCCGCTCAGGGACCACCGGGGAGCTGTTTTTT. Its protein product is CASKIPRSGTTGELFF.

This clone was picked up many times. This chain links TRBV5-1 with TRBJ2-2, with TRBD2 identical over 8 bases. The CDR3 contains 17 residues. The V and J ends lost 0 bases and 1 base, in that order; junction bases with no gene match: 5. From germline, CDR1 is SGHRS and CDR2 YFSETQ. The CDR3 DNA reads as TGCGCCAGCAGCTTGGGGGTCACTAGCGGGAACACCGGGGAGCTGTTTTTT. As protein: CASSLGVTSGNTGELFF.

The chain has TRBV7-8 and TRBJ2-1; unclear D gene. The V gene's germline CDR1 is SGHVS and CDR2 FQNEAQ. The V gene lost 6 bases and the J gene lost 8 bases, with 20 bases spanning the gap. CDR3 length equals 15 residues. The DNA of the CDR3 is TGTGCCAGCAGTGCTTGGGCCTACTCACCCCATGAGCAGTTCTTC. This sequence encodes CASSAWAYSPHEQFF. Based on the CDR3 plus reference TRBV7-8 and TRBJ2-1, the full variable domain is GAGVSQSPRYKVAKRGQDVALRCDPISGHVSLFWYQQALGQGPEFLTYFQNEAQLDKSGLPSDRFFAERPEGSVSTLKIQRTQQEDSAVYLCASSAWAYSPHEQFFGPGTRLTVL.

The chain is built from TRBV29-1 and TRBJ2-2; maybe TRBD2 (6 bases). Germline CDR1 reads SQVTM; CDR2 reads ANQGSEA. This CDR3 region has 14 residues. The V and J ends lost 5 bases and 2 bases respectively, with 12 bases between them. CDR3 nucleotide sequence: TGCAGCGTTAAAACTAGCCCAAACACCGGGGAGCTGTTTTTT. As protein: CSVKTSPNTGELFF.

The rearrangement links TRBV5-1 to TRBJ2-2; TRBD2 might be the D (5 bases). The germline V and J ends were trimmed by 4 bases and 6 bases, with 16 bases remaining between them. The germline V gene encodes CDR1 SGHRS and CDR2 YFSETQ. CDR3 size: 15 residues. The CDR3 bases are TGCGCCAGCAGCCCGGGATCGGTAGGTTCCGGGGAGCTGTTTTTT. This sequence encodes CASSPGSVGSGELFF.

A note on this clone: Distinct nucleotide sequences in the sample also encode this CDR3. The chain is built from TRBV7-2 and TRBJ2-2, with D tentatively TRBD2 (6 bases). The germline V gene has CDR1 SGHTA and CDR2 FQGNSA. The CDR3 sequence is 13 residues long. Deletions cut 4 bases from V and 6 bases from J, with 9 bases between. CDR3 nucleotide sequence: TGTGCCAGCAGCTGGGGGAGGTCCGGGGAGCTGTTTTTT. Translation gives CASSWGRSGELFF.

This chain links TRBV10-1 with TRBJ1-4; D perhaps matches TRBD1 (6 bases). This CDR3 has 14 amino acids. CDR1 and CDR2 (germline): WNHNN, SYGVQD (reference sequence). Deletions cut 5 bases from V and 5 bases from J, with 12 bases between. CDR3 amino acids: CASSPQGSNEKLFF. The CDR3 nucleotides are TGCGCCAGCAGTCCACAGGGATCGAATGAAAAACTGTTTTTT.

The CDR3 DNA sequence: TGTGCCAGCAACCCGCGGGCGCGGACGAACACCGGGGAGCTGTTTTTT. Amino acids: CASNPRARTNTGELFF. The J gene is TRBJ2-2, the V gene TRBV19; perhaps TRBD2 as D (5 bases). CDR3 length: 16 residues. Deletions cut 9 bases from V and 0 bases from J, with 17 bases between. Germline CDR1 and CDR2: LNHDA and SQIVND (reference sequence).

This clone was detected many times. The chain has TRBV28 and TRBJ2-1; D tentatively reads TRBD1 or TRBD2 (5 bases each). CDR1 is MDHEN and CDR2 is SYDVKM in the germline V gene. V was pared by 2 bases and J by 15 bases, with 23 bases between. This CDR3 spans 15 amino acids. CDR3: CASSLRGVPGPRLFF. CDR3 nucleotide sequence: TGTGCCAGCAGTTTACGTGGGGTGCCGGGACCCCGTTTGTTCTTC.

This clone was counted between two and nine times. The CDR3: CASSLLGGSGDTQYF. The DNA of the CDR3 is TGTGCCAGCAGCTTACTGGGGGGCTCGGGAGATACGCAGTATTTT. This chain links TRBV7-9 with TRBJ2-3; D tentatively reads TRBD1 or TRBD2 (6 bases each). There are 15 residues in the CDR3. Trimming shortened V by 2 bases and J by 5 bases, and 14 bases separated the two germline ends. Germline CDR1 and CDR2: SEHNR and FQNEAQ (reference sequence).